This TCR beta chain appears in the sequencing data of a study of OX40 agonist ivuxolimab in advanced cancers. Study details: The dose-escalation group included hepatocellular carcinoma, melanoma, renal cell carcinoma and head and neck cancer. Study-wide findings and caveats: Relative to CD4+, CD8+ T cells held more expanded clones on average.

Profiled with immunoSEQ multiplex PCR; TCRdb holds only in-frame clones, not every one. The repertoire consists of about 40,000 clones, with roughly 81% occurring once and the leading ten covering approximately 16%. Turning to this clone: Its antigen is unidentified.

CDR3 size: 15 residues. J was trimmed by 3 bases and V by 7 bases; bases with no gene match: 6. Germline CDR1 LNHDA, CDR2 SQIVND (reference sequence). Source: CD4+ or CD8+ T cells sorted from blood, taken in a trial of the OX40 agonist ivuxolimab. The chain joins TRBV19 to TRBJ1-5; the match to TRBD1 covers 10 bases. The TCR was taken from an adult with an advanced solid tumor such as melanoma, head and neck, liver or kidney cancer. This CDR3 reads CASNGDRGYNQPQHF. The CDR3 nucleotides are TGTGCCAGTAACGGGGACAGGGGCTACAATCAGCCCCAGCATTTT. The whole variable domain, filled in from reference TRBV19 and TRBJ1-5, reads DGGITQSPKYLFRKEGQNVTLSCEQNLNHDAMYWYRQDPGQGLRLIYYSQIVNDFQKGDIAEGYSVSREKKESFPLTVTSAQKNPTAFYLCASNGDRGYNQPQHFGDGTRLSIL.